These 5 T cell receptor beta chains were all obtained from the same sample, sequenced in a study of a mutant IDH1 vaccine in newly diagnosed glioma. The table came from immunoSEQ multiplex PCR; TCRdb's copy has only in-frame clones and leaves some out. The sample consists of tens of thousands of clones, 80% of them appearing once. Antigen specificity for these receptors is unknown. Time point: week 11, during vaccination. Mutant IDH1 20-mer peptide, at 300 ug, made up each vaccine dose, with topical imiquimod. Sample: PBMCs, taken from a glioma patient whose treatment included an IDH1 peptide vaccine. The receptors originated from a man over 45 with glioma.

CDR3 in amino acids: CASSAGDRQDTQYF. The CDR3 DNA is TGCGCCAGCAGCGCCGGAGACCGCCAGGATACGCAGTATTTT. The V and J genes are TRBV5-1 and TRBJ2-3, with D hard to call. This CDR3 comprises 14 residues. V lost 4 bases, J lost 6 bases, and 15 bases lay in between. Germline CDR1 SGHRS, CDR2 YFSETQ. The entire variable domain, with the rest obtained from reference TRBV5-1 and TRBJ2-3, is as follows: KAGVTQTPRYLIKTRGQQVTLSCSPISGHRSVSWYQQTPGQGLQFLFEYFSETQRNKGNFPGRFSGRQFSNSRSEMNVSTLELGDSALYLCASSAGDRQDTQYFGPGTRLTVL.

The count of this clone is one. The gene calls are TRBV9 and TRBJ2-7; D is undetermined. V dropped 0 bases and J dropped 1 base, with 11 bases sitting between them. CDR1 is SGDLS, CDR2 YYNGEE, per germline. The CDR3 loop spans 15 amino acids. CDR3 sequence reads: CASSVEALGSYEQYF. The CDR3 nucleotides are TGTGCCAGCAGCGTAGAGGCGTTGGGTTCCTACGAGCAGTACTTC.

This clone was seen just once. The chain has TRBV5-1 and TRBJ1-2; D not resolved. This CDR3 comprises 16 residues. Germline V lookup: CDR1 SGHRS, CDR2 YFSETQ. V lost 4 bases, J lost 4 bases, and 20 bases lay in between. DNA of the CDR3: TGCGCCAGCAGCCAGAGGACGGTCTCATCACCCTATGGCTACACCTTC. Residues: CASSQRTVSSPYGYTF.

The genes are TRBV5-1 and TRBJ2-7; 12 bases line up with TRBD1. From germline, CDR1 is SGHRS and CDR2 YFSETQ. With V trimmed by 4 bases and J by 7 bases, 15 bases remained unmatched. The CDR3 extends over 17 amino acids. Written as DNA, the CDR3 is TGCGCCAGCAGCAGTCCGGGACAGGGGGCCCCAGCAGGGGAGCAGTACTTC. Translated: CASSSPGQGAPAGEQYF.

V gene TRBV5-1 combines with J gene TRBJ2-7; a weak D match, TRBD2 (5 bases). The germline CDR1 and CDR2 sequences are SGHRS and YFSETQ. Trimming stripped 4 bases from V and 1 base from J, with 12 bases between. This CDR3 has 14 amino acids. CDR3 residues: CASSVGGGSYEQYF. In DNA form, the CDR3 reads TGCGCCAGCAGCGTTGGAGGCGGTTCCTACGAGCAGTACTTC.